This T cell receptor beta chain was obtained from a study of cytomegalovirus exposure and HLA in healthy donors. Study overall: Among some 400 genotyped donors, around 80% fell in the Caucasian-associated ancestry cluster. Overall study findings and caveats: Most TCR sequences were uncommon, yet certain public TCRs appeared in many donors.

With respect to this clone: Antigen: not known.

V was trimmed by 0 bases and J by 4 bases, leaving 14 bases between them. Per the germline V gene, CDR1 is SGDLS and CDR2 is YYNGEE. This CDR3 has 16 residues. Primers for the PCR totalled 60 Vbeta and 13 Jbeta. TCRdb keeps only in-frame clones here, not all; method: immunoSEQ multiplex PCR. The repertoire consists of approximately 190,000 clones, with roughly an eighth occurring once and the leading ten covering roughly 7.7%. Sequenced sample: PBMCs. This clonotype was sampled from a man in his forties or fifties in good health and CMV-seropositive. This chain connects TRBV9 to TRBJ1-3; D ambiguous. The CDR3 DNA is TGTGCCAGCAGCGTAGGGCCGAGAGGGAGGGGAAACACCATATATTTT. As protein: CASSVGPRGRGNTIYF.